Shown below are 3 T cell receptor beta chains from a single sample sequenced in a study of human T cells and chemical hapten exposure. Described time point: patch test 1, 2 weeks after DPC sensitization. The treatment was: therapeutic diphenylcyclopropenone sensitization with weekly scalp DPC. Each CDR3 protein gets one entry after TCRdb re-called the RACE reads with MiXCR. This sample has about 80,000 distinct CDR3 sequences, with approximately 8% found just once. Sample: whole blood, taken in connection with sensitization to the hapten diphenylcyclopropenone (DPC). The receptors were sampled from a woman under 40 with alopecia areata. Some clones in this sample may be carry-over from other donors' samples.

This clonotype was picked up many times. The J gene is TRBJ2-1, the V gene TRBV6-5; 12 bases align to TRBD2. The junction had 2 bases not matched to a gene; V was cut back by 4 bases and J by 7 bases. CDR1 and CDR2 (germline): MNHEY, SVGAGI. This CDR3 spans 14 amino acids. The DNA for the CDR3 is TGTGCCAGCAGTTTCGGACTAGCGGGGAATGAGCAGTTCTTC. Translating it yields CASSFGLAGNEQFF.

This clonotype came up many times. V and J are TRBV12-3 or TRBV12-4 and TRBJ1-6; perhaps TRBD1 as D (5 bases). CDR3 length equals 14 residues. V lost 3 bases and J lost 8, with 11 bases in between. The CDR3 DNA follows: TGTGCCAGCAGTTTGCACGGGGGGGATTCACCCCTCCACTTT. It codes for CASSLHGGDSPLHF.

In this sample, this clonotype turned up a few times. The chain joins TRBV5-1 to TRBJ2-2; no clear D. Trimming shortened V by 1 base and J by 0 bases, and 10 bases separated the two germline ends. The germline V gene encodes CDR1 SGHRS and CDR2 YFSETQ. This CDR3 region has 16 residues. Here the CDR3 DNA reads TGCGCCAGCAGCTTGTCTGCACAAACGAACACCGGGGAGCTGTTTTTT. Translated: CASSLSAQTNTGELFF.